This T cell receptor beta chain was sequenced in a study of yellow fever vaccine responses in identical twins. Study results and caveats: Twins reportedly had a vaccine T cell response that seemed partly convergent, partly personalized.

Each CDR3 protein gets one entry after TCRdb re-called the RT-PCR reads with MiXCR. Among around 16,000 distinct CDR3 sequences listed, around 80% were seen once. Points on this clonotype: Its specificity is unknown.

The CDR3 extends over 15 amino acids. Between the trimmed V and J ends, which lost 4 bases and 9 bases, there was a span of 19 bases. This chain links TRBV23-1 with TRBJ1-5; D unclear. TRBV23-1 is assigned to the ORF class and has an uncertain function. This TCR was recovered from a woman younger than 30 who received the yellow fever vaccine. The specimen comprised T cells from blood (PBMCs), unsorted or a sorted subset (not recorded which), sampled before or after yellow fever vaccination (not recorded which). The CDR3 protein is CASSLRFGECGPQHF. The DNA of the CDR3 is TGCGCCAGCAGTCTTCGTTTTGGAGAATGTGGGCCCCAGCATTTT.